The 7 T cell receptor beta chains in this list originate from one sample, sequenced in a study of OX40 agonist ivuxolimab in advanced cancers. The repertoire was sequenced with immunoSEQ multiplex PCR; TCRdb's copy has only in-frame clones and lacks some. The sample holds approximately 80,000 clones, about nine tenths seen once. The sequenced sample was CD4+ or CD8+ T cells sorted from blood, obtained in a trial of the OX40 agonist ivuxolimab. These receptor sequences come from an adult with an advanced solid tumor such as melanoma, head and neck, liver or kidney cancer.

The rearrangement uses TRBV28 and TRBJ1-6; D gene unclear. Trimming stripped 5 bases from V and 6 bases from J, with 5 bases between. CDR1 MDHEN and CDR2 SYDVKM come from the germline V gene. There are 12 residues in the CDR3. As DNA, the CDR3 is TGTGCCAGCAGTCGGCCTAATTCACCCCTCCACTTT. Its protein product is CASSRPNSPLHF.

Remarks on this clone: The same CDR3 can be traced to other DNA sequences in this sample. V is TRBV28 and J is TRBJ1-2, with unresolved D. The CDR3 length is 12 residues. Germline CDR1 reads MDHEN; CDR2 reads SYDVKM. V lost 6 bases and J lost 0, with 5 bases in between. In nucleotides, the CDR3 is TGTGCCAGCAGCCCCGCTAACTATGGCTACACCTTC. Translated: CASSPANYGYTF.

The genes are TRBV7-9 and TRBJ2-6; D gene unclear. This CDR3 has 16 residues. Between the trimmed V and J ends, which lost 1 base and 0 bases, there was a span of 7 bases. Germline values: CDR1 SEHNR, CDR2 FQNEAQ (reference sequence). This CDR3 is CASSLGEASGANVLTF. Written as DNA, the CDR3 is TGTGCCAGCAGCTTAGGAGAGGCCTCTGGGGCCAACGTCCTGACTTTC.

V and J are TRBV6-1 and TRBJ1-1; D not resolved. The CDR3 consists of 15 residues. Between the trimmed V and J ends, which lost 2 bases and 5 bases, there was a span of 15 bases. The germline gives CDR1 MNHNS, CDR2 SASEGT. The CDR3 here is CASSESQALRTEAFF. The CDR3, as DNA: TGTGCCAGCAGTGAAAGTCAGGCTTTGAGAACTGAAGCTTTCTTT.

The chain uses TRBV5-6 and TRBJ2-5, with 10 positions matching TRBD2. The CDR3 is made up of 15 amino acids. The V and J ends lost 5 bases and 5 bases, in that order; junction bases with no gene match: 9. The V gene's germline CDR1 is SGHDT and CDR2 YYEEEE. The CDR3 region is CASSASGGAWETQYF. CDR3 nucleotide sequence: TGTGCCAGCAGTGCCAGCGGGGGGGCCTGGGAGACCCAGTACTTC.

This clone has just a few counts. The chain uses TRBV19 and TRBJ1-2; no clear D gene. Looked up from germline, CDR1 is LNHDA and CDR2 is SQIVND (reference sequence). This CDR3 contains 12 residues. V was trimmed by 5 bases and J by 2 bases, leaving 6 bases between them. The CDR3 DNA follows: TGTGCCAGTAGTGAGGCGAACTATGGCTACACCTTC. Protein sequence: CASSEANYGYTF.

This chain joins TRBV19 and TRBJ1-1, with 12 nucleotides matching TRBD1. V was clipped by 3 bases and J by 4 bases; unmatched bases: 12. This CDR3 spans 18 amino acids. Germline CDR1 LNHDA, CDR2 SQIVND (reference sequence). The CDR3 sequence is CASSMQPGQGAIRTEAFF. CDR3 coding DNA: TGTGCCAGTAGTATGCAACCGGGACAGGGGGCGATCCGCACTGAAGCTTTCTTT.